This passage covers 8 T cell receptor beta chains from one sample sequenced in a study of Graves' ophthalmopathy and Graves' hyperthyroidism. Amplification of the TCR beta CDR3 regions used RNA transcripts (as template). HTBI primers primed a first-round RT-PCR, and a second-round multiplex PCR followed. TCRdb re-called the multiplex PCR reads through MiXCR, storing one row per CDR3 protein. The sample records about 400,000 distinct CDR3 sequences, roughly 14% being singletons. Material for sequencing was peripheral blood. These receptors originate from a woman under 30 with stable Graves' hyperthyroidism.

The chain employs TRBV3-1 and TRBJ1-5, with 8 bases matching TRBD1. With V trimmed by 2 bases and J by 2 bases, 8 bases remained unmatched. The CDR3 covers 17 residues. CDR1 LGHDT and CDR2 YNNKEL come from the germline V gene (reference sequence). The DNA of the CDR3 is TGTGCCAGCAGCCAACAGAGACAGGGGATGGGCAATCAGCCCCAGCATTTT. Its protein product is CASSQQRQGMGNQPQHF.

In regard to this clonotype: The junction departs from germline at one end; a sequencing error may be responsible. This chain joins TRBV6-5 and TRBJ1-1; D is uncertain. The CDR3 has 10 amino acids. The germline gives CDR1 MNHEY, CDR2 SVGAGI. Here the CDR3 reads CASKCTDAFF. DNA for the CDR3: TGTGCCAGCAAATGTACTGATGCTTTCTTT.

This clonotype was detected ten times or more. The chain recombines TRBV5-6 with TRBJ1-1; maybe TRBD1 (6 bases). CDR1 and CDR2 from the germline V gene are SGHDT and YYEEEE. This CDR3 spans 14 amino acids. V lost 1 base and J lost 3, with 10 bases in between. The CDR3 loop reads CASSLLQGYTEAFF. CDR3 coding DNA: TGTGCCAGCAGCTTGTTACAGGGATACACTGAAGCTTTCTTT.

In its sample, this clonotype was seen many times. V gene TRBV20-1 combines with J gene TRBJ2-5; D perhaps matches TRBD1 (6 bases). CDR3 length: 13 residues. Germline V gene data show CDR1 as DFQATT and CDR2 as SNEGSKA (reference sequence). CDR3 nucleotide sequence: TGCAGCTTTTCTCGGACAGATCAAGAGACCCAGTACTTC. Translated, it gives CSFSRTDQETQYF.

The sample holds many counts of this clonotype. The genes are TRBV12-3 or TRBV12-4 and TRBJ1-1; TRBD1 aligns across 9 bases. With 3 bases clipped from V and 8 bases from J, the junction kept 4 bases outside the gene matches. This CDR3 region has 13 residues. This CDR3 reads CASSLDRGGEAFF. The CDR3 DNA reads as TGTGCCAGCAGTTTGGACAGGGGAGGCGAAGCTTTCTTT.

This clonotype was recorded at least ten times. V gene TRBV11-2 combines with J gene TRBJ1-1; D unclear. V lost 5 bases to trimming and J lost 4 bases, with 11 bases between them. CDR3 length equals 13 residues. Germline values: CDR1 SGHAT, CDR2 FQNNGV. For the CDR3, the DNA is TGTGCCAGCAGCCGCACCCGGGGCACTGAAGCTTTCTTT. This sequence encodes CASSRTRGTEAFF.

This clonotype appeared many times. This chain uses TRBV5-6 with TRBJ2-2, with 11 nucleotides matching TRBD2. The CDR3 runs to 16 residues. V dropped 3 bases and J dropped 2; count of bases not matched to a gene: 3. Germline V gives CDR1 SGHDT, CDR2 YYEEEE. The chain's CDR3 is CASSYGTSGNTGELFF. The CDR3 nucleotides read TGTGCCAGCAGCTACGGGACTAGCGGCAACACCGGGGAGCTGTTTTTT.

The table lists this clonotype with many counts. The chain uses TRBV7-6 and TRBJ1-3; D uncertain. Per germline, CDR1 SGHVS and CDR2 FNYEAQ. The CDR3 length is 14 residues. V lost 5 bases and J 14 bases, leaving 22 bases between the germline ends. CDR3 nucleotide sequence: TGTGCCAGCAGCCCAAGAAGGTCGGCCCTTGTTGTATATTTT. It encodes CASSPRRSALVVYF.